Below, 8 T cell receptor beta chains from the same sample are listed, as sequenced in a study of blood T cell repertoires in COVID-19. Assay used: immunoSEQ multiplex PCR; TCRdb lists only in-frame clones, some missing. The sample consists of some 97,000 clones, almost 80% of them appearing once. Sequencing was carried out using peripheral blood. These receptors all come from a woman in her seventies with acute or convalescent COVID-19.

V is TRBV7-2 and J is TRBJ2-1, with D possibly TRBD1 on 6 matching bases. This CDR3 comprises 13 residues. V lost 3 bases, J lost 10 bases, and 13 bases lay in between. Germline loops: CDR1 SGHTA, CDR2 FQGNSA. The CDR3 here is CASSLGQGIEQFF. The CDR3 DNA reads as TGTGCCAGCAGCTTGGGGCAGGGGATAGAGCAGTTCTTC.

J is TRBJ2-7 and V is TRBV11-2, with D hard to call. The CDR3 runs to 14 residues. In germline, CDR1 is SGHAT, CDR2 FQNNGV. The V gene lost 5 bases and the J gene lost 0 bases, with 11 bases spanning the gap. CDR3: CASSPRESSYEQYF. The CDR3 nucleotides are TGTGCCAGCAGCCCCCGCGAGAGCTCCTACGAGCAGTACTTC. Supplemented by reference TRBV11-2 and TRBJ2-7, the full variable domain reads EAGVAQSPRYKIIEKRQSVAFWCNPISGHATLYWYQQILGQGPKLLIQFQNNGVVDDSQLPKDRFSAERLKGVDSTLKIQPAKLEDSAVYLCASSPRESSYEQYFGPGTRLTVT.

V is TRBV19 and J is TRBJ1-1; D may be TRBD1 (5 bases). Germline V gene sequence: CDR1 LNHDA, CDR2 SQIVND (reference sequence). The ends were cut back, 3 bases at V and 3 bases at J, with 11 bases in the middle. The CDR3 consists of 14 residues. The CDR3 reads CASSMGREYTEAFF. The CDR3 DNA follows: TGTGCCAGTAGTATGGGCAGGGAATACACTGAAGCTTTCTTT.

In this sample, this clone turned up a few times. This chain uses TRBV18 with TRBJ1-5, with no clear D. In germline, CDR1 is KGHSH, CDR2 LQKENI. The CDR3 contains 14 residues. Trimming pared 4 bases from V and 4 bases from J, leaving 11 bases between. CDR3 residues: CASSLLPENQPQHF. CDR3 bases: TGTGCCAGCTCACTTCTCCCAGAAAATCAGCCCCAGCATTTT. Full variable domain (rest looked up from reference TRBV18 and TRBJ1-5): NAGVMQNPRHLVRRRGQEARLRCSPMKGHSHVYWYRQLPEEGLKFMVYLQKENIIDESGMPKERFSAEFPKEGPSILRIQQVVRGDSAAYFCASSLLPENQPQHFGDGTRLSIL.

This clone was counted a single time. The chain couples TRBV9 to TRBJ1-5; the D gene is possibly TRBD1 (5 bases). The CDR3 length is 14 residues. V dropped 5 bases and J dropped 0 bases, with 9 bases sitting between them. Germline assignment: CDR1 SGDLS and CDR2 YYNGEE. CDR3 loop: CASRRTTSNQPQHF. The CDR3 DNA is TGTGCCAGCAGAAGGACAACTAGCAATCAGCCCCAGCATTTT.

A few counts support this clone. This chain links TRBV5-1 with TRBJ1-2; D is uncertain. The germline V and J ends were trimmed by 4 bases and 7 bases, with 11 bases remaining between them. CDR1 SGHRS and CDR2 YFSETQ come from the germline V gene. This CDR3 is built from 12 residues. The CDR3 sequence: CASSDAGFGYTF. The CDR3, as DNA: TGCGCCAGCAGCGACGCGGGGTTTGGCTACACCTTC. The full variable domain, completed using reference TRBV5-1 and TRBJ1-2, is KAGVTQTPRYLIKTRGQQVTLSCSPISGHRSVSWYQQTPGQGLQFLFEYFSETQRNKGNFPGRFSGRQFSNSRSEMNVSTLELGDSALYLCASSDAGFGYTFGSGTRLTVV.

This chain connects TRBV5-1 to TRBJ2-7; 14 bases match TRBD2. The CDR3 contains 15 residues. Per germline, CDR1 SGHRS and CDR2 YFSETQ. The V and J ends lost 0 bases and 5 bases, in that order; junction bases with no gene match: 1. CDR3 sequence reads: CASSLGLAGGHEQYF. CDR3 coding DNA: TGCGCCAGCAGCTTGGGACTAGCGGGGGGGCACGAGCAGTACTTC. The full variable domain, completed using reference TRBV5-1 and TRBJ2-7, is KAGVTQTPRYLIKTRGQQVTLSCSPISGHRSVSWYQQTPGQGLQFLFEYFSETQRNKGNFPGRFSGRQFSNSRSEMNVSTLELGDSALYLCASSLGLAGGHEQYFGPGTRLTVT.

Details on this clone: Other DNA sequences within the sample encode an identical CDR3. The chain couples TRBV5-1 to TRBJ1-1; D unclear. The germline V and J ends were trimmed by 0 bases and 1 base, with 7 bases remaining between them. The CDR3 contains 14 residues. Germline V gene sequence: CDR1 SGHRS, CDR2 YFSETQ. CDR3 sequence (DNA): TGCGCCAGCAGCTTGGGCACAGCGAACACTGAAGCTTTCTTT. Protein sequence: CASSLGTANTEAFF.